Below, 9 T cell receptor beta chains from the same sample are listed, as sequenced in a study of spatial heterogeneity in lung cancer. Regarding time point: sample taken at primary tumor resection. TCRdb ran MiXCR on the 5' RACE reads and lists one entry per CDR3 protein. The data contain 40,000 to 45,000 distinct CDR3 sequences, 6.5% to 7% of them seen just once; the ten biggest clones take up roughly 45%. Sequenced here: PBMCs, sampled at surgery. All receptors derive from a female donor with early-stage non-small cell lung cancer.

V and J are TRBV3-1 and TRBJ1-6; D gene ambiguous. This CDR3 is built from 15 residues. Germline CDR1 LGHDT, CDR2 YNNKEL (reference sequence). V gave up 5 bases and J gave up 10 bases, with 18 bases separating them. The CDR3 nucleotides read TGTGCCAGCAGCGATAAGTGGGGAACCCCGTCACCCCTCCACTTT. This gives the protein CASSDKWGTPSPLHF.

This clonotype was picked up many times. The rearrangement links TRBV12-3 or TRBV12-4 to TRBJ1-5; D not resolved. This CDR3 comprises 13 residues. V was trimmed by 3 bases and J by 9 bases, leaving 12 bases between them. This chain's CDR3 is CASSLVEGGPQHF. The CDR3 nucleotides read TGTGCCAGCAGTTTGGTGGAGGGTGGGCCCCAGCATTTT.

This rearrangement joins TRBV20-1 to TRBJ1-1, with 8 positions matching TRBD1. The V gene end was trimmed by 2 bases and the J gene end by 1 base; junction bases not matched to a gene: 9. Germline V gene sequence: CDR1 DFQATT, CDR2 SNEGSKA (reference sequence). This CDR3 has 16 amino acids. DNA of the CDR3: TGCAGTGCTAGATCTACCGGACAGGGACAGAACACTGAAGCTTTCTTT. It codes for CSARSTGQGQNTEAFF.

The V and J genes are TRBV5-1 and TRBJ1-1; TRBD1 matches 8 bases. The length of the CDR3 is 14 residues. Trimming cost V 4 bases and J 1 base; bases outside gene matches: 3. CDR1 is SGHRS and CDR2 is YFSETQ in the germline V gene. DNA for the CDR3: TGCGCCAGCAGCCGTGACAGGGGGAACACTGAAGCTTTCTTT. The encoded protein is CASSRDRGNTEAFF.

The sample holds many counts of this clonotype. The chain carries TRBV6-2 or TRBV6-3 and TRBJ2-1; D gene uncertain. Germline assignment: CDR1 MNHEY and CDR2 SVGEGT. V was clipped by 7 bases and J by 2 bases, with 15 bases between them. The CDR3 runs 15 residues. The CDR3 DNA follows: TGTGCCAGCACCGTAAATAGGCCGACCTACAATGAGCAGTTCTTC. Protein sequence: CASTVNRPTYNEQFF.

This clonotype has a count of ten or more. The J gene is TRBJ2-3, the V gene TRBV6-2 or TRBV6-3; D is uncertain. Germline CDR1 and CDR2: MNHEY and SVGEGT. Trimming removed 5 bases at V and 3 bases at J, with 24 bases between. The CDR3 extends over 18 amino acids. The CDR3 DNA follows: TGTGCCAGCAGTCCCGTCCTCGCGGCCCCAAGAAGGACAGATACGCAGTATTTT. Residues: CASSPVLAAPRRTDTQYF.

This clonotype showed up just a few times. The chain uses TRBV7-9 and TRBJ2-4; 10 nucleotides align to TRBD1. V was clipped by 1 base and J by 1 base; unmatched bases: 4. Looked up from germline, CDR1 is SEHNR and CDR2 is FQNEAQ (reference sequence). This CDR3 comprises 17 residues. In nucleotides, the CDR3 is TGTGCCAGCAGCTTAGGGGCGGGACAGGGGGCCAAAAACATTCAGTACTTC. Encoded protein: CASSLGAGQGAKNIQYF.

This clonotype was observed at least ten times. This rearrangement joins TRBV20-1 to TRBJ1-1; unclear D gene. The CDR3 extends over 12 amino acids. Germline V gene sequence: CDR1 DFQATT, CDR2 SNEGSKA (reference sequence). V lost 3 bases, J lost 1 base, and 6 bases lay in between. Written as DNA, the CDR3 is TGCAGTGCTAGCCGACAGAACACTGAAGCTTTCTTT. This gives the protein CSASRQNTEAFF.

This clonotype was seen at least ten times. The chain is built from TRBV4-1 and TRBJ2-3, with TRBD2 matching 10 bases. The CDR3 consists of 16 residues. The germline V gene has CDR1 MGHRA and CDR2 YSYEKL. The V gene end was trimmed by 0 bases and the J gene end by 9 bases; junction bases not matched to a gene: 9. The CDR3 loop reads CASSQDGRTSGKTQYF. In nucleotides, the CDR3 is TGCGCCAGCAGCCAAGATGGCCGGACTAGCGGAAAAACGCAGTATTTT.